These 24 T cell receptor beta chains came from one sample sequenced in a study of control samples from healthy donors and cancer patients. Using immunoSEQ multiplex PCR, the repertoire was profiled, and TCRdb retains in-frame clones only, with some absent. The repertoire includes over 200,000 clones, roughly four fifths of them detected once, and about an eighth sits in the top ten. Sequenced input: PBMCs. Source of these receptors: a woman in her sixties or seventies with lung cancer.

J is TRBJ2-7 and V is TRBV9; weak D call: TRBD1 (6 bases). Germline lookup yields CDR1 SGDLS and CDR2 YYNGEE. The V gene lost 1 base and the J gene lost 5 bases, with 13 bases spanning the gap. This CDR3 is 14 amino acids long. CDR3 bases: TGTGCCAGCAGCGTAACAGGGTTATCTGACGAGCAGTACTTC. This encodes CASSVTGLSDEQYF.

The rearrangement uses TRBV10-3 and TRBJ1-1, with D possibly matching TRBD1 (6 bases). V was shortened by 5 bases and J by 1 base, with 23 bases between the two germline ends. CDR1 is ENHRY, CDR2 SYGVKD, per germline. The CDR3 is made up of 18 amino acids. CDR3: CAISIGGVIARKNTEAFF. The CDR3 bases are TGTGCCATCAGTATAGGGGGGGTAATAGCCAGAAAGAACACTGAAGCTTTCTTT.

The CDR3 protein is CSASFGEATDTQYF. Here the CDR3 DNA reads TGCAGTGCTAGTTTTGGAGAGGCTACAGATACGCAGTATTTT. V is TRBV20-1 and J is TRBJ2-3; D remains unclear. Trimming removed 3 bases at V and 3 bases at J, with 13 bases between. CDR3 length: 14 residues. Germline V lookup: CDR1 DFQATT, CDR2 SNEGSKA (reference sequence).

About this clone itself: Other DNA sequences in the sample encode the same CDR3. The chain carries TRBV3-1 (or the pseudogene TRBV3-2) and TRBJ2-3, with 8 positions matching TRBD2. Trimming took 4 bases from V and 0 from J; bases not matched to a gene: 6. The germline gives CDR1 LGHDT, CDR2 YNNKEL (reference sequence). The CDR3 covers 16 residues. As DNA, the CDR3 is TGTGCCAGCAGCCGTCGTAGCGGGACTAGCACAGATACGCAGTATTTT. Amino acid sequence: CASSRRSGTSTDTQYF.

The rearrangement joins TRBV5-6 to TRBJ2-2; D might be TRBD2 (7 bases). Trimming took 2 bases from V and 7 from J, leaving 24 bases between them. Germline V lookup: CDR1 SGHDT, CDR2 YYEEEE. The CDR3 spans 18 residues. CDR3 amino acids: CASSFFAGVRGRDGELFF. As DNA, the CDR3 is TGTGCCAGCAGCTTTTTTGCGGGGGTCCGGGGGCGCGACGGGGAGCTGTTTTTT.

V and J are TRBV5-1 and TRBJ2-2, with D uncertain. Germline loops: CDR1 SGHRS, CDR2 YFSETQ. V lost 5 bases and J 4 bases, leaving 9 bases between the germline ends. The CDR3 length is 13 residues. DNA of the CDR3: TGCGCCAGCAGTAGAGGAGCCACCGGGGAGCTGTTTTTT. It codes for CASSRGATGELFF.

This clone was picked up one time. The V call is TRBV5-1, the J call TRBJ1-1; D uncertain. Germline loops: CDR1 SGHRS, CDR2 YFSETQ. The V end was cut by 2 bases, the J end by 5 bases, with 13 bases between. There are 14 residues in the CDR3. For the CDR3, the DNA is TGCGCCAGCAGCTTTAACGTGGGAGGAACTGAAGCTTTCTTT. Its translation is CASSFNVGGTEAFF.

The table lists this clone with a count of one. The CDR3 region has the DNA TGTGCCATCAGGGGATCTGTGAACACTGAAGCTTTCTTT. Translated, it gives CAIRGSVNTEAFF. The J gene is TRBJ1-1, the V gene TRBV10-3; D is undetermined. Trimming cost V 6 bases and J 0 bases, with 8 bases left between them. Germline V CDR1 and CDR2: ENHRY, SYGVKD. This CDR3 has 13 amino acids.

In its sample, this clone is large (0.1 to 1%). The chain employs TRBV6-6 and TRBJ1-5; D not certain. Germline V CDR1 and CDR2: MNHNY, SVGAGI (reference sequence). The CDR3 totals 15 residues. V was clipped by 6 bases and J by 2 bases, with 14 bases between them. The CDR3 nucleotides are TGTGCCAGCAGCCCCAACCCGGAGGGCAATCAGCCCCAGCATTTT. Its translation is CASSPNPEGNQPQHF.

J is TRBJ2-1 and V is TRBV24-1; TRBD2 matches at 8 bases. CDR3 length: 16 amino acids. The germline V gene has CDR1 KGHDR and CDR2 SFDVKD. Trimming took 5 bases from V and 0 from J; bases not matched to a gene: 5. CDR3 protein: CATSVGGASSYNEQFF. The CDR3 nucleotides are TGTGCCACCAGTGTCGGGGGGGCCAGCTCCTACAATGAGCAGTTCTTC.

The chain is built from TRBV28 and TRBJ2-7, with TRBD2 identical over 9 bases. V dropped 4 bases and J dropped 2; count of bases not matched to a gene: 3. Germline V gene lookup returns CDR1 MDHEN and CDR2 SYDVKM. There are 14 residues in the CDR3. CDR3 region: CASSSAGGTYEQYF. The DNA of the CDR3 is TGTGCCAGCAGTTCAGCGGGGGGAACCTACGAGCAGTACTTC.

About this clone itself: The sample has other DNA sequences that encode this CDR3 too. The genes are TRBV18 and TRBJ2-3; the D is unclear. Germline loops: CDR1 KGHSH, CDR2 LQKENI. The CDR3 is 13 amino acids. With 1 base removed from V and 0 bases from J, the gap between germline ends came to 2 bases. This CDR3 reads CASSPLSTDTQYF. DNA for the CDR3: TGTGCCAGCTCACCACTGAGCACAGATACGCAGTATTTT.

CDR3 residues: CASSHTHFEQYF. The CDR3 nucleotides read TGTGCCAGCAGCCATACTCACTTCGAGCAGTACTTC. The V and J genes are TRBV3-1 (or the pseudogene TRBV3-2) and TRBJ2-7; no clear D. This CDR3 spans 12 amino acids. Trimming removed 3 bases at V and 6 bases at J, with 9 bases between. From germline, CDR1 is LGHDT and CDR2 YNNKEL (reference sequence).

This chain connects TRBV5-1 to TRBJ2-5; TRBD2 matches 7 bases. The length of the CDR3 is 14 residues. V trimming: 4 bases; J trimming: 4 bases; junction bases outside the gene matches: 7. The germline V gene has CDR1 SGHRS and CDR2 YFSETQ. CDR3 loop: CASSPQGLGETQYF. DNA for the CDR3: TGCGCCAGCAGCCCCCAAGGACTAGGAGAGACCCAGTACTTC.

V and J are TRBV5-5 and TRBJ1-3, with 9 bases aligning to TRBD1. The CDR3 runs to 15 residues. Germline V gene sequence: CDR1 SGHKS, CDR2 YYEKEE (reference sequence). The V and J ends lost 2 bases and 4 bases, in that order; junction bases with no gene match: 4. The CDR3 region is CASSFTGQGGNTIYF. Written as DNA, the CDR3 is TGTGCCAGCAGCTTCACGGGACAGGGAGGAAACACCATATATTTT.

This clone was seen just once. The chain combines TRBV6-1 with TRBJ1-4; 8 nucleotides line up with TRBD1. CDR3 length: 13 amino acids. The V segment lost 1 base and the J segment 8 bases; nucleotides outside the gene matches: 0. Per germline, CDR1 MNHNS and CDR2 SASEGT. The CDR3 protein is CASSEGTGEKLFF. CDR3 coding DNA: TGTGCCAGCAGTGAAGGGACAGGGGAAAAACTGTTTTTT.

The sample holds one count of this clone. V usage is TRBV4-1 and J usage is TRBJ1-5, with TRBD1 as a possible D gene (6 bases). V lost 1 base and J 6 bases, leaving 22 bases between the germline ends. From germline, CDR1 is MGHRA and CDR2 YSYEKL. The CDR3 is 18 amino acids. The chain's CDR3 is CASSQVRGGESRGQPQHF. CDR3 nucleotide sequence: TGCGCCAGCAGCCAAGTTCGTGGGGGCGAGAGTCGTGGTCAGCCCCAGCATTTT.

The chain has TRBV29-1 and TRBJ2-1, with 8 bases that match TRBD1. CDR1 and CDR2 from the germline V gene are SQVTM and ANQGSEA. V shed 6 bases, J shed 9 bases, and the junction held 13 bases outside the gene matches. This CDR3 has 14 amino acids. The CDR3 DNA reads as TGCAGCGTCAACGGACAGGGATTCCCCCCTGAGCAGTTCTTC. This translates into CSVNGQGFPPEQFF.

This clone has more than one count but fewer than ten. The chain is built from TRBV2 and TRBJ2-1; 10 bases fit TRBD2. Germline V gene sequence: CDR1 SNHLY, CDR2 FYNNEI. The ends lost 4 bases at V and 7 bases at J; junction bases unmatched: 10. The CDR3 is 16 amino acids. The CDR3 nucleotides are TGTGCCAGCAGTGGCCGTCTAGCGGGAGCCCATAATGAGCAGTTCTTC. Translated: CASSGRLAGAHNEQFF.

V is TRBV27 and J is TRBJ2-7, with D possibly matching TRBD2 (6 bases). CDR1 and CDR2 from the germline V gene are MNHEY and SMNVEV (reference sequence). Deletions cut 2 bases from V and 2 bases from J, with 10 bases between. This CDR3 is built from 14 residues. CDR3 DNA: TGTGCCAGCAGTTTAGTTCCGGGGGCCTACGAGCAGTACTTC. Translating gives CASSLVPGAYEQYF.

The V call is TRBV4-1, the J call TRBJ2-1; 7 positions agree with TRBD2. The CDR3 spans 20 residues. The junction had 22 bases not matched to a gene; V was cut back by 3 bases and J by 5 bases. Germline V gene lookup returns CDR1 MGHRA and CDR2 YSYEKL. The CDR3 coding sequence is TGCGCCAGCAGCCAGGCCCTGTGGGAGGGCCTGTGGGGTGGAAACAATGAGCAGTTCTTC. Translating gives CASSQALWEGLWGGNNEQFF.

J is TRBJ1-1 and V is TRBV9; D unclear. Trimming cost V 4 bases and J 4 bases, with 14 bases left between them. CDR1 is SGDLS, CDR2 YYNGEE, per germline. The CDR3 consists of 14 residues. In nucleotides, the CDR3 is TGTGCCAGCAGCCCCGTGGTCGGGTTCACTGAAGCTTTCTTT. This sequence encodes CASSPVVGFTEAFF.

This clone occurred once. V and J are TRBV18 and TRBJ2-7; no clear D gene. Deletions cut 1 base from V and 2 bases from J, with 9 bases between. The CDR3 has 14 amino acids. CDR1 is KGHSH and CDR2 is LQKENI in the germline V gene. In DNA form, the CDR3 reads TGTGCCAGCTCACCACAATCTAGGACCTACGAGCAGTACTTC. Its protein product is CASSPQSRTYEQYF.

DNA for the CDR3: TGTGCCAGCAGCTCTCTAGGGCTCCAGGGGGGTAACTACGAGCAGTACTTC. This sequence encodes CASSSLGLQGGNYEQYF. This sequence joins TRBV7-8 and TRBJ2-7; D may be TRBD1 (7 bases). V lost 4 bases to trimming and J lost 3 bases, with 22 bases between them. From germline, CDR1 is SGHVS and CDR2 FQNEAQ. The CDR3 sequence is 17 residues long.